The 27 T cell receptor beta chains in this list originate from one sample, sequenced in a study of T cell repertoires in cytomegalovirus infection. TCRdb processed the reads anew with MiXCR; each CDR3 protein has one entry. The sample has under 850,000 distinct CDR3 sequences; roughly 36% are singletons. Sample: PBMCs. These TCRs come from a human donor in good health (CMV status not recorded). Some clones in this sample may be carry-over from other donors' samples.

The J gene is TRBJ2-2, the V gene TRBV12-3 or TRBV12-4, with 7 bases aligning to TRBD1. The CDR3 has 15 residues. The J segment lost 7 bases and the V segment lost 7 bases, leaving 12 bases of the junction unmatched. CDR3 residues: CASMSRQGVGGELFF. The CDR3 DNA sequence: TGTGCCAGCATGTCGCGACAGGGAGTAGGCGGGGAGCTGTTTTTT.

The V call is TRBV27, the J call TRBJ1-4; possible D gene TRBD1, 5 bases. There are 17 residues in the CDR3. In germline, CDR1 is MNHEY, CDR2 SMNVEV (reference sequence). Trimming removed 0 bases at V and 4 bases at J, with 15 bases between. The CDR3: CASSLSGYPGRNEKLFF. Here the CDR3 DNA reads TGTGCCAGCAGTTTATCGGGATACCCGGGGCGTAATGAAAAACTGTTTTTT. Full variable domain (outside the CDR3, taken from reference TRBV27 and TRBJ1-4): EAQVTQNPRYLITVTGKKLTVTCSQNMNHEYMSWYRQDPGLGLRQIYYSMNVEVTDKGDVPEGYKVSRKEKRNFPLILESPSPNQTSLYFCASSLSGYPGRNEKLFFGSGTQLSVL.

The chain couples TRBV20-1 to TRBJ2-7, with D perhaps matching TRBD2 (6 bases). The CDR3 is made up of 14 amino acids. Germline V gene data show CDR1 as DFQATT and CDR2 as SNEGSKA (reference sequence). V was pared by 0 bases and J by 0 bases, with 9 bases between. The CDR3: CSARDAGSSYEQYF. Written as DNA, the CDR3 is TGCAGTGCTAGAGATGCGGGGAGCTCCTACGAGCAGTACTTC.

Only a few counts were recorded for this clonotype. The CDR3 nucleotides read TGTGCCAGCAGGCCAAGAATCCTTGAGAACTACGAGCAGTACTTC. Translated, it gives CASRPRILENYEQYF. This chain uses TRBV28 with TRBJ2-7, with D hard to call. The V end lost 6 bases, the J end lost 3 bases, and 18 bases lay between the germline ends. Germline CDR1 reads MDHEN; CDR2 reads SYDVKM. This CDR3 has 15 residues. Full variable domain (missing parts from reference TRBV28 and TRBJ2-7): DVKVTQSSRYLVKRTGEKVFLECVQDMDHENMFWYRQDPGLGLRLIYFSYDVKMKEKGDIPEGYSVSREKKERFSLILESASTNQTSMYLCASRPRILENYEQYFGPGTRLTVT.

The V call is TRBV7-2, the J call TRBJ2-1, with 7 bases aligning to TRBD2. This CDR3 region has 20 residues. The germline gives CDR1 SGHTA, CDR2 FQGNSA. Trimming cost V 5 bases and J 9 bases; bases outside gene matches: 28. CDR3: CASSPRESGPGVGGRGEQFF. For the CDR3, the DNA is TGTGCCAGCAGCCCAAGAGAGTCGGGACCGGGAGTCGGCGGGAGAGGTGAGCAGTTCTTC.

This clonotype was observed a few times. The chain employs TRBV7-2 and TRBJ2-2; TRBD2 might be the D (5 bases). This CDR3 has 14 amino acids. The V end was cut by 0 bases, the J end by 4 bases, with 6 bases between. Germline loops: CDR1 SGHTA, CDR2 FQGNSA. CDR3 coding DNA: TGTGCCAGCAGCTTAGCGAGGGCCACCGGGGAGCTGTTTTTT. This gives the protein CASSLARATGELFF.

This clonotype was seen at least ten times. The chain recombines TRBV28 with TRBJ2-5; 10 bases are shared with TRBD2. The CDR3 consists of 16 residues. V lost 8 bases to trimming and J lost 4 bases; unmatched junction nucleotides: 13. Germline V gene sequence: CDR1 MDHEN, CDR2 SYDVKM. CDR3 DNA: TGTGCCAGCTTCCCAGCGGGAGGGCCACGAGGAGAGACCCAGTACTTC. Residues: CASFPAGGPRGETQYF.

This clonotype was picked up a small number of times. V and J are TRBV5-1 and TRBJ2-7, with a tentative D call TRBD1 (6 bases). The CDR3 is 15 residues long. V was trimmed by 4 bases and J by 4 bases, leaving 18 bases between them. Germline V gene data show CDR1 as SGHRS and CDR2 as YFSETQ. For the CDR3, the DNA is TGCGCCAGCAGCCCGGTTGGGGGCAGTTTTTACGAGCAGTACTTC. Translation gives CASSPVGGSFYEQYF.

This clonotype was seen a few times. CDR3 in DNA: TGTGCCAGCAGCTCGATAGCGGGGGCTAGCACAGATACGCAGTATTTT. This codes for CASSSIAGASTDTQYF. The rearrangement links TRBV7-6 to TRBJ2-3, with 9 bases that match TRBD2. This CDR3 spans 16 amino acids. Germline assignment: CDR1 SGHVS and CDR2 FNYEAQ. The J segment lost 0 bases and the V segment lost 4 bases, leaving 5 bases of the junction unmatched.

This clonotype was seen a few times. One junction end does not reproduce the germline sequence, and a read error may be involved. V and J are TRBV19 and TRBJ1-5; a possible D gene is TRBD1 (5 bases). Germline CDR1 is LNHDA and CDR2 is SQIVND (reference sequence). The CDR3 is 14 residues long. CDR3 residues: CASSITGSNQPQHF. CDR3 bases: TGTGCCAGCAGTATTACAGGATCCAATCAGCCCCAGCATTTT.

This CDR3 reads CASSPVSGANVLTF. CDR3 sequence (DNA): TGTGCCAGCAGTCCTGTCTCTGGGGCCAACGTCCTGACTTTC. The genes are TRBV12-3 or TRBV12-4 and TRBJ2-6; no definite D call. The CDR3 spans 14 residues. The V end was cut by 5 bases, the J end by 0 bases, with 5 bases between.

V and J are TRBV5-1 and TRBJ2-1; 13 nucleotides line up with TRBD2. Trimming cost V 7 bases and J 9 bases; bases outside gene matches: 10. Per germline, CDR1 SGHRS and CDR2 YFSETQ. The CDR3 totals 15 residues. The CDR3 loop is CASGDGTSGISEQFF. DNA for the CDR3: TGCGCCAGCGGGGACGGGACTAGCGGGATCAGTGAGCAGTTCTTC.

The chain carries TRBV2 and TRBJ2-7, with 8 bases matching TRBD2. V lost 6 bases to trimming and J lost 3 bases; unmatched junction nucleotides: 7. In germline, CDR1 is SNHLY, CDR2 FYNNEI. The CDR3 is made up of 14 amino acids. CDR3 sequence: CASSPGGGLYEQYF. CDR3 in DNA: TGTGCCAGCAGCCCGGGGGGGGGTCTCTACGAGCAGTACTTC.

This clonotype was found a few times. V and J are TRBV2 and TRBJ1-1; D is ambiguous. CDR3 length equals 13 residues. The V and J ends lost 6 bases and 7 bases respectively, with 15 bases between them. Germline assignment: CDR1 SNHLY and CDR2 FYNNEI. CDR3 in amino acids: CASRTLTENEAFF. The CDR3 DNA is TGTGCCAGCAGGACTTTAACAGAAAATGAAGCTTTCTTT.

The chain recombines TRBV29-1 with TRBJ1-5; TRBD1 is a possible D gene (5 bases). The V end lost 4 bases, the J end lost 0 bases, and 16 bases lay between the germline ends. CDR1 is SQVTM, CDR2 ANQGSEA, per germline. The length of the CDR3 is 16 residues. This CDR3 is CSVVGPGGNSNQPQHF. In DNA form, the CDR3 reads TGCAGCGTTGTGGGGCCCGGCGGAAATAGCAATCAGCCCCAGCATTTT.

This clonotype was detected many times. V usage is TRBV7-2 and J usage is TRBJ2-3, with a possible D match to TRBD2 (6 bases). Germline CDR1 is SGHTA and CDR2 is FQGNSA. The ends were cut back, 5 bases at V and 0 bases at J, with 18 bases in the middle. The length of the CDR3 is 17 residues. The CDR3 sequence: CASSPDPFRESTDTQYF. The CDR3 DNA is TGTGCCAGCAGCCCAGACCCCTTCCGGGAGAGCACAGATACGCAGTATTTT.

This clonotype was observed many times. This chain uses TRBV7-2 with TRBJ2-5; 9 positions match TRBD2. The V gene end was trimmed by 4 bases and the J gene end by 1 base; junction bases not matched to a gene: 10. CDR3 length: 17 amino acids. The germline V gene encodes CDR1 SGHTA and CDR2 FQGNSA. CDR3 DNA sequence: TGTGCCAGCAGCTCTCTCGCGGGAGGGCCCTCCCAAGAGACCCAGTACTTC. Encoded protein: CASSSLAGGPSQETQYF. Full variable domain (rest looked up from reference TRBV7-2 and TRBJ2-5): GAGVSQSPSNKVTEKGKDVELRCDPISGHTALYWYRQSLGQGLEFLIYFQGNSAPDKSGLPSDRFSAERTGGSVSTLTIQRTQQEDSAVYLCASSSLAGGPSQETQYFGPGTRLLVL.

The CDR3 is CATGGNRGRTDTQYF. The CDR3 DNA reads TGTGCCACCGGGGGGAACAGGGGGCGGACAGATACGCAGTATTTT. The J gene is TRBJ2-3, the V gene TRBV24-1; 9 nucleotides line up with TRBD1. Trimming removed 9 bases from V and 3 bases from J; junction bases left unmatched: 9. This CDR3 is built from 15 residues. Germline lookup yields CDR1 KGHDR and CDR2 SFDVKD.

This clonotype turned up a few times. The CDR3 bases are TGTGCCAGCAGTCCGGACAGGAACCCCTACGAGCAGTACTTC. Its translation: CASSPDRNPYEQYF. V is TRBV28 and J is TRBJ2-7; 7 bases line up with TRBD1. Germline loops: CDR1 MDHEN, CDR2 SYDVKM. V lost 5 bases, J lost 2 bases, and 6 bases stayed unmatched. The CDR3 spans 14 residues.

The DNA of the CDR3 is TGCGCCAGCAGTGTAAGTCTAGAAGAGACCCAGTACTTC. As protein: CASSVSLEETQYF. This chain links TRBV10-2 with TRBJ2-5; unclear D gene. The V end lost 4 bases, the J end lost 3 bases, and 9 bases lay between the germline ends. Germline V gene sequence: CDR1 WSHSY, CDR2 SAAADI. The CDR3 is made up of 13 amino acids.

This clonotype was seen a handful of times. The V gene is TRBV30, the J gene TRBJ1-2; D gene unclear. The CDR3 is 13 amino acids. With 6 bases removed from V and 2 bases from J, the gap between germline ends came to 13 bases. Germline CDR1 and CDR2: GTSNPN and SVGIG (reference sequence). CDR3 region: CACPPRGNYGYTF. CDR3 sequence (DNA): TGTGCCTGCCCCCCCCGTGGGAACTATGGCTACACCTTC.

This clonotype was seen a handful of times. The rearrangement joins TRBV7-6 to TRBJ2-7; perhaps TRBD1 as D (7 bases). This CDR3 spans 19 amino acids. The V end was cut by 2 bases, the J end by 0 bases, with 23 bases between. Germline assignment: CDR1 SGHVS and CDR2 FNYEAQ. CDR3 protein: CASSLNPSRETGISYEQYF. The CDR3 DNA follows: TGTGCCAGCAGCTTAAATCCGAGTCGGGAGACAGGGATCTCCTACGAGCAGTACTTC.

This clonotype was found many times. CDR3 coding DNA: TGTGCCAGCAGCACCCGGACTAGCGGAGTAATCACAGATACGCAGTATTTT. This encodes CASSTRTSGVITDTQYF. The chain carries TRBV7-2 and TRBJ2-3; TRBD2 agrees at 10 bases. The CDR3 consists of 17 residues. The ends lost 5 bases at V and 2 bases at J; junction bases unmatched: 10. Germline V CDR1 and CDR2: SGHTA, FQGNSA.

There are a few counts of this clonotype. The gene calls are TRBV7-9 and TRBJ1-5; the D gene is possibly TRBD1 (5 bases). V was trimmed by 8 bases and J by 1 base, leaving 12 bases between them. The CDR3 has 14 residues. Germline V gives CDR1 SEHNR, CDR2 FQNEAQ (reference sequence). DNA of the CDR3: TGTGCCAGCGCACCCGGGGGAAGCAATCAGCCCCAGCATTTT. This translates into CASAPGGSNQPQHF. Drawing the rest from reference TRBV7-9 and TRBJ1-5, the complete variable domain is DTGVSQNPRHKITKRGQNVTFRCDPISEHNRLYWYRQTLGQGPEFLTYFQNEAQLEKSRLLSDRFSAERPKGSFSTLEIQRTEQGDSAMYLCASAPGGSNQPQHFGDGTRLSIL.

This clonotype was counted a few times. J is TRBJ1-6 and V is TRBV11-2; no definite D call. The CDR3 has 12 amino acids. CDR1 is SGHAT and CDR2 is FQNNGV in the germline V gene. V gave up 4 bases and J gave up 9 bases, with 7 bases separating them. The CDR3 protein is CASSYPGSPLHF. CDR3 bases: TGTGCCAGCAGCTACCCAGGTTCACCCCTCCACTTT.

CDR3 sequence (DNA): TGTGCCAGCAGCTTAAGGCGGCTAGCGGGAGAGGATCGTGAGCAGTTCTTC. This encodes CASSLRRLAGEDREQFF. V usage is TRBV7-6 and J usage is TRBJ2-1; TRBD2 agrees at 10 bases. The J segment lost 9 bases and the V segment lost 2 bases, leaving 13 bases of the junction unmatched. The CDR3 contains 17 residues. CDR1 and CDR2 from the germline V gene are SGHVS and FNYEAQ.

This clonotype has a count of ten or more. V usage is TRBV7-6 and J usage is TRBJ2-5; weak D call: TRBD1 (5 bases). CDR1 and CDR2 from the germline V gene are SGHVS and FNYEAQ. Trimming cost V 2 bases and J 2 bases, with 12 bases left between them. The CDR3 runs 15 residues. Here the CDR3 DNA reads TGTGCCAGCAGCTTAACGCCAGGGCTACAAGAGACCCAGTACTTC. Its translation: CASSLTPGLQETQYF.